Following are 31 T cell receptor beta chains from one sample sequenced in a study of vaccination effects on CD4 cells after COVID-19. Expansion with viral peptide pools was applied to antigen-specific CD4+ T cells by the ViraFEST assay prior to sequencing. Once cultured for roughly 10 days, the cells underwent separation to obtain CD4+ T cells. Subjects were given two BNT162b2 or mRNA-1273 vaccine doses. The method was immunoSEQ multiplex PCR; TCRdb's version includes in-frame clones alone and lacks a portion of them. This table has about 33,000 clones, 55% to 75% appearing once. These receptors lack a known antigen. This specimen consisted of CD4+ T cells from PBMCs cultured with HCoV-229E spike peptides, obtained after COVID-19 vaccination. These receptors were taken from a human donor who received a COVID-19 vaccine.

This clone has just a few counts. This chain joins TRBV3-1 (or the pseudogene TRBV3-2) and TRBJ1-2, with D possibly being TRBD1 (6 bases). Germline V gene sequence: CDR1 LGHDT, CDR2 YNNKEL (reference sequence). V dropped 1 base and J dropped 5 bases, with 14 bases sitting between them. This CDR3 comprises 15 residues. CDR3 nucleotides: TGTGCCAGCAGCCAAGTCGGGGGCGCTTTGTATGGCTACACCTTC. It translates to CASSQVGGALYGYTF.

The chain uses TRBV30 and TRBJ1-2; no firm D call. The CDR3 runs 11 residues. Germline V gives CDR1 GTSNPN, CDR2 SVGIG (reference sequence). V was trimmed by 2 bases and J by 5 bases, leaving 6 bases between them. DNA of the CDR3: TGTGCCTGGAGTAGGAGTTATGGCTACACCTTC. Protein: CAWSRSYGYTF.

This clone has a handful of counts. The chain has TRBV2 and TRBJ1-2; D is uncertain. The CDR3 length is 12 residues. Germline V gene lookup returns CDR1 SNHLY and CDR2 FYNNEI. Trimming shortened V by 4 bases and J by 2 bases, and 5 bases separated the two germline ends. CDR3 sequence (DNA): TGTGCCAGCAGTGGACAAAACTATGGCTACACCTTC. Translated, it gives CASSGQNYGYTF.

This clone was observed a few times. This chain uses TRBV5-1 with TRBJ1-2; D is possibly TRBD1 (5 bases). In germline, CDR1 is SGHRS, CDR2 YFSETQ. The CDR3 length is 14 residues. V lost 1 base and J lost 0, with 7 bases in between. CDR3 bases: TGCGCCAGCAGCTTGCAGGGAGCTAACTATGGCTACACCTTC. It translates to CASSLQGANYGYTF.

The chain couples TRBV24-1 to TRBJ2-1, with a possible D match to TRBD2 (5 bases). The V gene's germline CDR1 is KGHDR and CDR2 SFDVKD. V gave up 7 bases and J gave up 5 bases, with 17 bases separating them. This CDR3 is built from 15 residues. The CDR3 coding sequence is TGTGCCACCAGCCCCGCCGGGATCTCTAACAATGAGCAGTTCTTC. This translates into CATSPAGISNNEQFF.

CDR3: CASSLSLGDQPQHF. The CDR3 DNA follows: TGTGCCAGCAGCTTAAGTCTCGGAGATCAGCCCCAGCATTTT. V usage is TRBV7-9 and J usage is TRBJ1-5, with D uncertain. Trimming removed 2 bases from V and 5 bases from J, with 10 bases in between. Per the germline V gene, CDR1 is SEHNR and CDR2 is FQNEAQ (reference sequence). The CDR3 runs to 14 residues. The full variable domain, completed using reference TRBV7-9 and TRBJ1-5, is DTGVSQNPRHKITKRGQNVTFRCDPISEHNRLYWYRQTLGQGPEFLTYFQNEAQLEKSRLLSDRFSAERPKGSFSTLEIQRTEQGDSAMYLCASSLSLGDQPQHFGDGTRLSIL.

J is TRBJ1-4 and V is TRBV6-1, with D unresolved. V was cut by 2 bases and J by 5 bases, with 12 bases left in between. Germline V gene sequence: CDR1 MNHNS, CDR2 SASEGT. This CDR3 is built from 15 residues. Here the CDR3 reads CASSEMSSGNEKLFF. DNA for the CDR3: TGTGCCAGCAGTGAAATGAGTTCGGGGAATGAAAAACTGTTTTTT.

V is TRBV24-1 and J is TRBJ2-5; 12 bases align to TRBD2. Looked up from germline, CDR1 is KGHDR and CDR2 is SFDVKD. J was trimmed by 4 bases and V by 5 bases; bases with no gene match: 10. The CDR3 contains 17 residues. The chain's CDR3 is CATSVKQTSGRGETQYF. CDR3 DNA sequence: TGTGCCACCAGTGTGAAACAGACTAGCGGGAGAGGAGAGACCCAGTACTTC.

This clone was picked up a small number of times. This chain joins TRBV2 and TRBJ1-1; no clear D gene. Looked up from germline, CDR1 is SNHLY and CDR2 is FYNNEI. Trimming took off 7 bases at V and 1 base at J, with 10 bases between the two ends. This CDR3 has 13 amino acids. The CDR3 sequence: CASTLGENTEAFF. CDR3 in DNA: TGTGCCAGCACTCTTGGGGAGAACACTGAAGCTTTCTTT.

This CDR3 is CASSLGATNEKLFF. The DNA of the CDR3 is TGTGCCAGCAGCTTAGGCGCAACTAATGAAAAACTGTTTTTT. The genes are TRBV7-9 and TRBJ1-4; unclear D gene. V gave up 1 base and J gave up 0 bases, with 3 bases separating them. The CDR3 is made up of 14 amino acids. Germline V gene sequence: CDR1 SEHNR, CDR2 FQNEAQ (reference sequence).

The V call is TRBV2, the J call TRBJ2-1; D not certain. The CDR3 sequence is 8 residues long. Germline V gene lookup returns CDR1 SNHLY and CDR2 FYNNEI. The germline V and J ends were trimmed by 5 bases and 14 bases, with 4 bases remaining between them. This CDR3 is CASSQKFF. The CDR3 DNA is TGTGCCAGCAGTCAGAAGTTCTTC. The full variable domain, completed using reference TRBV2 and TRBJ2-1, is EPEVTQTPSHQVTQMGQEVILRCVPISNHLYFYWYRQILGQKVEFLVSFYNNEISEKSEIFDDQFSVERPDGSNFTLKIRSTKLEDSAMYFCASSQKFFGPGTRLTVL.

V is TRBV4-2 and J is TRBJ2-6; 10 bases are shared with TRBD1. V dropped 4 bases and J dropped 4; count of bases not matched to a gene: 10. Germline values: CDR1 LGHNA, CDR2 YNFKEQ. The CDR3 runs to 18 residues. CDR3 in DNA: TGTGCCAGCAGCCGGTCGGGGACAGGGGTCGAAGGGGCCAACGTCCTGACTTTC. Its protein product is CASSRSGTGVEGANVLTF.

This clone was picked up a small number of times. The V and J genes are TRBV14 and TRBJ2-5; TRBD1 agrees at 7 bases. The V gene's germline CDR1 is SGHDN and CDR2 FVKESK. Trimming at V came to 4 bases and at J to 1 base, leaving 9 bases not matched to a gene. CDR3 size: 16 residues. CDR3: CASSPLTGLRQETQYF. In DNA form, the CDR3 reads TGTGCCAGCAGCCCCCTGACAGGGCTTCGCCAAGAGACCCAGTACTTC.

The gene calls are TRBV9 and TRBJ2-3; possible D gene TRBD2, 5 bases. The ends were cut back, 0 bases at V and 6 bases at J, with 17 bases in the middle. Germline-derived CDR1 and CDR2 are SGDLS and YYNGEE. This CDR3 has 16 amino acids. The CDR3 sequence is CASSVVDGVGWDTQYF. CDR3 sequence (DNA): TGTGCCAGCAGCGTAGTCGACGGGGTGGGTTGGGATACGCAGTATTTT.

The chain is built from TRBV2 and TRBJ1-1; tentative D call: TRBD1 (6 bases). The V and J ends lost 5 bases and 4 bases respectively, with 14 bases between them. This CDR3 is built from 14 residues. Germline lookup yields CDR1 SNHLY and CDR2 FYNNEI. CDR3 sequence (DNA): TGTGCCAGCAGTCGCACAGGGCCTAGCACTGAAGCTTTCTTT. It specifies CASSRTGPSTEAFF.

This chain uses TRBV7-9 with TRBJ1-2; a weak D match, TRBD1 (5 bases). Between the trimmed V and J ends, which lost 5 bases and 3 bases, there was a span of 10 bases. In germline, CDR1 is SEHNR, CDR2 FQNEAQ (reference sequence). This CDR3 has 13 residues. The CDR3 spells CASSEQVDYGYTF. CDR3 DNA: TGTGCCAGCAGCGAACAGGTGGACTATGGCTACACCTTC.

V and J are TRBV12-2 and TRBJ2-3; the table assigns TRBD2, which was not confirmed against the DNA. TRBV12-2 is a pseudogene locus. The CDR3 sequence is 14 residues long. CDR3 coding DNA: TGTGCCCCCGCAGAGGGAGAGGTTCCAGATACGCAGTATTTT. Its protein product is CAPAEGEVPDTQYF.

The chain links TRBV5-1 to TRBJ2-7; D remains ambiguous. Per the germline V gene, CDR1 is SGHRS and CDR2 is YFSETQ. The ends were cut back, 0 bases at V and 3 bases at J, with 4 bases in the middle. This CDR3 has 12 amino acids. CDR3 sequence: CASSLDLYEQYF. DNA for the CDR3: TGCGCCAGCAGCTTGGACCTCTACGAGCAGTACTTC. The entire variable domain, with the rest obtained from reference TRBV5-1 and TRBJ2-7, is as follows: KAGVTQTPRYLIKTRGQQVTLSCSPISGHRSVSWYQQTPGQGLQFLFEYFSETQRNKGNFPGRFSGRQFSNSRSEMNVSTLELGDSALYLCASSLDLYEQYFGPGTRLTVT.

The rearrangement joins TRBV15 to TRBJ2-1; TRBD2 might be the D (7 bases). The germline V gene encodes CDR1 LNHNV and CDR2 YYDKDF (reference sequence). Trimming shortened V by 0 bases and J by 5 bases, and 8 bases separated the two germline ends. The CDR3 runs to 14 residues. CDR3 in amino acids: CATSREGGDNEQFF. DNA for the CDR3: TGTGCCACCAGCAGAGAAGGGGGGGACAATGAGCAGTTCTTC.

This clone was seen once. This rearrangement joins TRBV4-2 to TRBJ2-7, with 10 positions matching TRBD1. Trimming took 4 bases from V and 0 from J; bases not matched to a gene: 9. CDR1 is LGHNA, CDR2 YNFKEQ, per germline. The CDR3 length is 17 residues. Here the CDR3 reads CASSPGDRGRSSYEQYF. The CDR3 bases are TGTGCCAGCAGCCCTGGGGACAGGGGCCGGAGCTCCTACGAGCAGTACTTC.

The V and J genes are TRBV4-1 and TRBJ1-4; D unresolved. Trimming removed 1 base at V and 0 bases at J, with 9 bases between. The CDR3 extends over 16 amino acids. Germline CDR1 reads MGHRA; CDR2 reads YSYEKL. The CDR3 here is CASSQVSVATNEKLFF. In nucleotides, the CDR3 is TGCGCCAGCAGCCAAGTATCAGTAGCAACTAATGAAAAACTGTTTTTT.

The chain employs TRBV18 and TRBJ2-7; D may be TRBD2 (5 bases). The ends were cut back, 3 bases at V and 4 bases at J, with 7 bases in the middle. CDR3 length equals 12 residues. Germline-derived CDR1 and CDR2 are KGHSH and LQKENI. CDR3 sequence: CASSPERYEQYF. DNA for the CDR3: TGTGCCAGCTCACCTGAGCGGTACGAGCAGTACTTC.

The count of this clone is one. This chain connects TRBV18 to TRBJ1-2; 7 nucleotides match TRBD1. The CDR3 runs to 14 residues. V lost 3 bases and J lost 10; bases outside the gene matches: 11. Germline values: CDR1 KGHSH, CDR2 LQKENI. DNA of the CDR3: TGTGCCAGCTCACCCTCAACCACAGGGGCCTTCTACACCTTC. Translating it yields CASSPSTTGAFYTF.

V usage is TRBV7-9 and J usage is TRBJ1-5; D is uncertain. Germline V gene sequence: CDR1 SEHNR, CDR2 FQNEAQ (reference sequence). The V and J ends lost 3 bases and 0 bases respectively, with 3 bases between them. The length of the CDR3 is 13 residues. The CDR3 nucleotides read TGTGCCAGCAGCTTCGGTAGCAATCAGCCCCAGCATTTT. Translation gives CASSFGSNQPQHF.

The count of this clone is one. The CDR3 region has the DNA TGTGCCAGCAGCGTAGGGTTTGGGGCAGATACGCAGTATTTT. Translated: CASSVGFGADTQYF. V is TRBV9 and J is TRBJ2-3; D ambiguous. The germline V gene has CDR1 SGDLS and CDR2 YYNGEE. The germline V and J ends were trimmed by 0 bases and 4 bases, with 9 bases remaining between them. The CDR3 runs 14 residues.

This chain connects TRBV5-1 to TRBJ1-4, with 9 bases lining up with TRBD1. The CDR3 is made up of 15 amino acids. V shed 5 bases, J shed 7 bases, and the junction held 9 bases outside the gene matches. CDR1 and CDR2 (germline): SGHRS, YFSETQ. CDR3 nucleotides: TGCGCCAGCAGGCCCCCGGGACAGGGTTTTGAAAAACTGTTTTTT. It translates to CASRPPGQGFEKLFF. Based on the CDR3 plus reference TRBV5-1 and TRBJ1-4, the full variable domain is KAGVTQTPRYLIKTRGQQVTLSCSPISGHRSVSWYQQTPGQGLQFLFEYFSETQRNKGNFPGRFSGRQFSNSRSEMNVSTLELGDSALYLCASRPPGQGFEKLFFGSGTQLSVL.

The V gene is TRBV19, the J gene TRBJ1-1; D gene uncertain. The CDR3 spans 15 residues. The germline V and J ends were trimmed by 1 base and 2 bases, with 11 bases remaining between them. CDR1 is LNHDA, CDR2 SQIVND, per germline (reference sequence). Here the CDR3 DNA reads TGTGCCAGTAGTATAGCAGGATACAGAAACACTGAAGCTTTCTTT. It translates to CASSIAGYRNTEAFF.

This chain links TRBV13 with TRBJ1-1; D unclear. Looked up from germline, CDR1 is PRHDT and CDR2 is FYEKMQ (reference sequence). The CDR3 totals 17 residues. V lost 2 bases and J 0 bases, leaving 16 bases between the germline ends. The DNA of the CDR3 is TGTGCCAGCAGCTTAATCGGTCTCTCAGGCGTGAACACTGAAGCTTTCTTT. Translation gives CASSLIGLSGVNTEAFF.

The genes are TRBV5-4 and TRBJ2-6; the match to TRBD2 covers 10 bases. The V segment lost 0 bases and the J segment 1 base; nucleotides outside the gene matches: 1. Germline-derived CDR1 and CDR2 are SGHNT and YYREEE (reference sequence). The CDR3 has 17 residues. As DNA, the CDR3 is TGTGCCAGCAGCTTGGTAGCGGGAGGTTCTGGGGCCAACGTCCTGACTTTC. Translation gives CASSLVAGGSGANVLTF.

This clone was seen only a few times. The chain couples TRBV5-1 to TRBJ2-1; 11 bases agree with TRBD2. Germline loops: CDR1 SGHRS, CDR2 YFSETQ. CDR3 length: 16 amino acids. Trimming took 4 bases from V and 7 from J; bases not matched to a gene: 10. The CDR3 DNA reads TGCGCCAGCAGCCTCACGACTAGCGGGACTTGGAATGAGCAGTTCTTC. This gives the protein CASSLTTSGTWNEQFF. The complete variable domain, with remaining parts taken from reference TRBV5-1 and TRBJ2-1, reads KAGVTQTPRYLIKTRGQQVTLSCSPISGHRSVSWYQQTPGQGLQFLFEYFSETQRNKGNFPGRFSGRQFSNSRSEMNVSTLELGDSALYLCASSLTTSGTWNEQFFGPGTRLTVL.

This clone was seen only a few times. The chain combines TRBV7-9 with TRBJ2-2; TRBD2 matches at 7 bases. The CDR3 extends over 14 amino acids. After removal of 5 bases from V and 2 bases from J, the junction contained 2 bases not matched to a gene. Looked up from germline, CDR1 is SEHNR and CDR2 is FQNEAQ (reference sequence). The CDR3 region is CASSLTSNTGELFF. The DNA for the CDR3 is TGTGCCAGCAGCCTGACTAGCAACACCGGGGAGCTGTTTTTT.